This TCR beta chain was recovered during a study of siplizumab effects on memory and regulatory T cells. From germline, CDR1 is SGHRS and CDR2 YFSETQ. The length of the CDR3 is 13 residues. A remark on this clone: Its antigen is still unknown.

Overall study findings and caveats: Sequences below about 10^-5 frequency were poorly captured, limiting mapping of alloreactive clones.

The table came from immunoSEQ multiplex PCR; TCRdb's copy has only in-frame clones and leaves some out. The table records some 100,000 clones, 94% of them present only once. This sequence joins TRBV5-1 and TRBJ2-1; TRBD2 matches at 9 bases. The TCR sequence derives from a human donor in good health. The specimen sequenced was Tregs sorted from blood. CDR3 DNA sequence: TGCGCATCCTCACGCGGGAGGGCAAATGAGCAGTTCTTC. This sequence encodes CASSRGRANEQFF.